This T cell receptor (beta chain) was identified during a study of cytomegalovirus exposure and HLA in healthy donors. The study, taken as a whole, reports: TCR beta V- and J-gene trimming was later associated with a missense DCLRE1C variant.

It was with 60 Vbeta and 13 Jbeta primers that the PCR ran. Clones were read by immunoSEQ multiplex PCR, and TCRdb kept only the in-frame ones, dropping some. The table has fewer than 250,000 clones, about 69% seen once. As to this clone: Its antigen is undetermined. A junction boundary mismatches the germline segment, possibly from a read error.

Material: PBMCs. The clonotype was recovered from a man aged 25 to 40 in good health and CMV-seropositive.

The CDR3 region has the DNA TGTGCCAGCAGCCCCAGGGCGGGAGAAAGTGGGGCCAACGTTCTGACTTTC. Protein sequence: CASSPRAGESGANVLTF. The chain carries TRBV7-8 and TRBJ2-6; 7 positions match TRBD2. Germline V CDR1 and CDR2: SGHVS, FQNEAQ. The CDR3 covers 17 residues.